What follows are 15 T cell receptor beta chains derived from one specimen sequenced in a study of T cell responses to AZD1222 COVID-19 vaccine. Assay used: immunoSEQ multiplex PCR; TCRdb lists only in-frame clones, some missing. This table has 85,000 to 120,000 clones, almost 85% appearing once. This specimen consisted of peripheral blood, obtained on day 0 of AZD1222 vaccination. The receptor source for this set is an adult in good health.

CDR3: CASSKTSGEFTDTQYF. The CDR3 bases are TGTGCCAGCAGCAAGACTAGCGGGGAGTTCACAGATACGCAGTATTTT. The rearrangement joins TRBV11-2 to TRBJ2-3; TRBD2 aligns across 11 bases. The CDR3 totals 16 residues. Germline lookup yields CDR1 SGHAT and CDR2 FQNNGV. With 5 bases clipped from V and 2 bases from J, the junction kept 6 bases outside the gene matches.

This clone was found once. This chain links TRBV18 with TRBJ2-2; a weak D match, TRBD2 (6 bases). V shed 5 bases and J shed 0 bases, with 10 bases lying between them. The CDR3 is 15 amino acids. From germline, CDR1 is KGHSH and CDR2 LQKENI. CDR3 sequence (DNA): TGTGCCAGCTCATTCAGACTAGCGAACACCGGGGAGCTGTTTTTT. This encodes CASSFRLANTGELFF.

This rearrangement joins TRBV15 to TRBJ1-6; possible D gene TRBD1, 5 bases. Germline V gene lookup returns CDR1 LNHNV and CDR2 YYDKDF (reference sequence). The V end was cut by 4 bases, the J end by 6 bases, with 10 bases between. The CDR3 extends over 14 amino acids. CDR3 protein: CATSMGPSNSPLHF. Here the CDR3 DNA reads TGTGCCACCAGCATGGGACCTTCTAATTCACCCCTCCACTTT.

The J gene is TRBJ2-1, the V gene TRBV11-3; the D gene is possibly TRBD2 (5 bases). The V and J ends lost 2 bases and 4 bases respectively, with 27 bases between them. This CDR3 has 20 amino acids. Germline V CDR1 and CDR2: SGHNT, YENEEA. CDR3 in DNA: TGTGCCAGCAGCTTAAGAAGAGGAATGGTAGCGAATGGCCGATACAATGAGCAGTTCTTC. Its translation is CASSLRRGMVANGRYNEQFF.

This CDR3 reads CASSQVAWSPLHF. In nucleotides, the CDR3 is TGTGCCAGCAGCCAAGTAGCGTGGTCACCCCTCCACTTT. This sequence joins TRBV14 and TRBJ1-6; D unclear. Trimming cost V 1 base and J 10 bases, with 8 bases left between them. This CDR3 spans 13 amino acids. The germline V gene has CDR1 SGHDN and CDR2 FVKESK.

V usage is TRBV28 and J usage is TRBJ2-7; no firm D call. Trimming cost V 2 bases and J 2 bases, with 10 bases left between them. The CDR3 has 14 residues. Per germline, CDR1 MDHEN and CDR2 SYDVKM. As DNA, the CDR3 is TGTGCCAGCAGTTTAATGGGCCGCACCTACGAGCAGTACTTC. Protein: CASSLMGRTYEQYF.

The chain recombines TRBV12-3 or TRBV12-4 with TRBJ2-7, with no clear D. This CDR3 contains 12 residues. Trimming removed 4 bases at V and 5 bases at J, with 9 bases between. The CDR3 DNA reads TGTGCCAGCAGTTGGGGTGGGGACGAGCAGTACTTC. Its protein is CASSWGGDEQYF.

The CDR3 spells CASRLGQEVSGYTF. As DNA, the CDR3 is TGTGCCAGTAGGCTGGGACAGGAAGTCTCTGGCTACACCTTC. This chain joins TRBV19 and TRBJ1-2; the match to TRBD1 covers 8 bases. J gave up 7 bases and V 6 bases, and 10 bases lay outside the gene matches. Germline V CDR1 and CDR2: LNHDA, SQIVND (reference sequence). The CDR3 spans 14 residues.

The chain carries TRBV7-9 and TRBJ2-3; D is perhaps TRBD1 or TRBD2 (6 bases each). The V and J ends lost 5 bases and 6 bases respectively, with 12 bases between them. The germline gives CDR1 SEHNR, CDR2 FQNEAQ (reference sequence). This CDR3 contains 13 residues. The CDR3 coding sequence is TGTGCCAGCAGCCTCAGAGGGGGGGATACGCAGTATTTT. This codes for CASSLRGGDTQYF.

The sample holds a few counts of this clone. The gene calls are TRBV12-5 and TRBJ1-6; 10 positions agree with TRBD1. The CDR3 consists of 16 residues. Germline V gene lookup returns CDR1 LGHNT and CDR2 FRNRAP. With V trimmed by 6 bases and J by 9 bases, 11 bases remained unmatched. This CDR3 is CASGLTGTGVRSPLHF. In DNA, the CDR3 is TGTGCTAGTGGGTTAACCGGGACAGGGGTACGTTCACCCCTCCACTTT.

This clone was seen only once. The chain couples TRBV7-2 to TRBJ2-1; TRBD2 matches at 11 bases. The CDR3 spans 16 residues. The germline CDR1 and CDR2 sequences are SGHTA and FQGNSA. Trimming removed 3 bases from V and 4 bases from J; junction bases left unmatched: 5. The CDR3 coding sequence is TGTGCCAGCAGCTTCCTAGCGGGGGGTAGGTACAATGAGCAGTTCTTC. This translates into CASSFLAGGRYNEQFF. Together with reference TRBV7-2 and TRBJ2-1, the CDR3 gives the full variable domain: GAGVSQSPSNKVTEKGKDVELRCDPISGHTALYWYRQSLGQGLEFLIYFQGNSAPDKSGLPSDRFSAERTGGSVSTLTIQRTQQEDSAVYLCASSFLAGGRYNEQFFGPGTRLTVL.

The chain combines TRBV6-2 or TRBV6-3 with TRBJ1-5; a possible D gene is TRBD1 (5 bases). This CDR3 has 14 amino acids. CDR1 MNHEY and CDR2 SVGEGT come from the germline V gene. Trimming shortened V by 4 bases and J by 3 bases, and 10 bases separated the two germline ends. The CDR3 DNA reads TGTGCCAGCAGTTCACCGGGACCCAATCAGCCCCAGCATTTT. This translates into CASSSPGPNQPQHF.

This chain links TRBV4-3 with TRBJ2-7; D possibly uses TRBD1 or TRBD2 (5 bases each). Germline V CDR1 and CDR2: LGHNA, YSLEER. This CDR3 has 15 residues. Trimming shortened V by 0 bases and J by 9 bases, and 18 bases separated the two germline ends. The CDR3: CASSQEEVGTRGQYF. The DNA for the CDR3 is TGCGCCAGCAGCCAAGAAGAAGTCGGGACCCGTGGGCAGTACTTC.

The rearrangement joins TRBV10-3 to TRBJ2-7; 10 nucleotides agree with TRBD2. The CDR3 runs 16 residues. The J segment lost 2 bases and the V segment lost 6 bases, leaving 10 bases of the junction unmatched. Germline assignment: CDR1 ENHRY and CDR2 SYGVKD. Here the CDR3 reads CAISLNSGRNPYEQYF. CDR3 nucleotide sequence: TGTGCCATCAGCTTGAATAGCGGGAGGAACCCCTACGAGCAGTACTTC.

V and J are TRBV28 and TRBJ2-6; no reliable D call. This CDR3 spans 16 amino acids. V was clipped by 3 bases and J by 0 bases, with 9 bases between them. Germline-derived CDR1 and CDR2 are MDHEN and SYDVKM. The CDR3 loop reads CASSFGTGSGANVLTF. CDR3 in DNA: TGTGCCAGCAGTTTTGGAACCGGCTCTGGGGCCAACGTCCTGACTTTC.